The 2 T cell receptor beta chains given below trace back to one sample, sequenced in a study of T cells in Graves' hyperthyroidism and ophthalmopathy. Amplified regions were TCR beta CDR3 sequences from RNA transcripts. The TCR CDR3 first-round RT-PCR relied on the HTBI primer set. MiXCR, applied by TCRdb to the multiplex PCR reads, yields one record per CDR3 protein. The profile shows around 400,000 distinct CDR3 sequences, nearly 15% of them singletons. What was sequenced was blood. These receptor sequences come from a woman between 55 and 75 years old with Graves' ophthalmopathy.

At least ten counts were recorded for this clonotype. The rearrangement uses TRBV10-3 and TRBJ2-1; 8 positions agree with TRBD2. After removal of 3 bases from V and 7 bases from J, the junction contained 5 bases not matched to a gene. This CDR3 has 14 residues. Looked up from germline, CDR1 is ENHRY and CDR2 is SYGVKD. The CDR3 DNA reads TGTGCCATCAGTGACCCGGGGGGGAGTAATGAGCAGTTCTTC. Translated: CAISDPGGSNEQFF.

This clonotype was counted ten times or more. V gene TRBV7-8 combines with J gene TRBJ1-5; maybe TRBD1 (5 bases). This CDR3 spans 15 amino acids. V was trimmed by 2 bases and J by 3 bases, leaving 11 bases between them. Germline V CDR1 and CDR2: SGHVS, FQNEAQ. CDR3 nucleotide sequence: TGTGCCAGCAGCTTAAGCCAGGGCGTCAATCAGCCCCAGCATTTT. As protein: CASSLSQGVNQPQHF.